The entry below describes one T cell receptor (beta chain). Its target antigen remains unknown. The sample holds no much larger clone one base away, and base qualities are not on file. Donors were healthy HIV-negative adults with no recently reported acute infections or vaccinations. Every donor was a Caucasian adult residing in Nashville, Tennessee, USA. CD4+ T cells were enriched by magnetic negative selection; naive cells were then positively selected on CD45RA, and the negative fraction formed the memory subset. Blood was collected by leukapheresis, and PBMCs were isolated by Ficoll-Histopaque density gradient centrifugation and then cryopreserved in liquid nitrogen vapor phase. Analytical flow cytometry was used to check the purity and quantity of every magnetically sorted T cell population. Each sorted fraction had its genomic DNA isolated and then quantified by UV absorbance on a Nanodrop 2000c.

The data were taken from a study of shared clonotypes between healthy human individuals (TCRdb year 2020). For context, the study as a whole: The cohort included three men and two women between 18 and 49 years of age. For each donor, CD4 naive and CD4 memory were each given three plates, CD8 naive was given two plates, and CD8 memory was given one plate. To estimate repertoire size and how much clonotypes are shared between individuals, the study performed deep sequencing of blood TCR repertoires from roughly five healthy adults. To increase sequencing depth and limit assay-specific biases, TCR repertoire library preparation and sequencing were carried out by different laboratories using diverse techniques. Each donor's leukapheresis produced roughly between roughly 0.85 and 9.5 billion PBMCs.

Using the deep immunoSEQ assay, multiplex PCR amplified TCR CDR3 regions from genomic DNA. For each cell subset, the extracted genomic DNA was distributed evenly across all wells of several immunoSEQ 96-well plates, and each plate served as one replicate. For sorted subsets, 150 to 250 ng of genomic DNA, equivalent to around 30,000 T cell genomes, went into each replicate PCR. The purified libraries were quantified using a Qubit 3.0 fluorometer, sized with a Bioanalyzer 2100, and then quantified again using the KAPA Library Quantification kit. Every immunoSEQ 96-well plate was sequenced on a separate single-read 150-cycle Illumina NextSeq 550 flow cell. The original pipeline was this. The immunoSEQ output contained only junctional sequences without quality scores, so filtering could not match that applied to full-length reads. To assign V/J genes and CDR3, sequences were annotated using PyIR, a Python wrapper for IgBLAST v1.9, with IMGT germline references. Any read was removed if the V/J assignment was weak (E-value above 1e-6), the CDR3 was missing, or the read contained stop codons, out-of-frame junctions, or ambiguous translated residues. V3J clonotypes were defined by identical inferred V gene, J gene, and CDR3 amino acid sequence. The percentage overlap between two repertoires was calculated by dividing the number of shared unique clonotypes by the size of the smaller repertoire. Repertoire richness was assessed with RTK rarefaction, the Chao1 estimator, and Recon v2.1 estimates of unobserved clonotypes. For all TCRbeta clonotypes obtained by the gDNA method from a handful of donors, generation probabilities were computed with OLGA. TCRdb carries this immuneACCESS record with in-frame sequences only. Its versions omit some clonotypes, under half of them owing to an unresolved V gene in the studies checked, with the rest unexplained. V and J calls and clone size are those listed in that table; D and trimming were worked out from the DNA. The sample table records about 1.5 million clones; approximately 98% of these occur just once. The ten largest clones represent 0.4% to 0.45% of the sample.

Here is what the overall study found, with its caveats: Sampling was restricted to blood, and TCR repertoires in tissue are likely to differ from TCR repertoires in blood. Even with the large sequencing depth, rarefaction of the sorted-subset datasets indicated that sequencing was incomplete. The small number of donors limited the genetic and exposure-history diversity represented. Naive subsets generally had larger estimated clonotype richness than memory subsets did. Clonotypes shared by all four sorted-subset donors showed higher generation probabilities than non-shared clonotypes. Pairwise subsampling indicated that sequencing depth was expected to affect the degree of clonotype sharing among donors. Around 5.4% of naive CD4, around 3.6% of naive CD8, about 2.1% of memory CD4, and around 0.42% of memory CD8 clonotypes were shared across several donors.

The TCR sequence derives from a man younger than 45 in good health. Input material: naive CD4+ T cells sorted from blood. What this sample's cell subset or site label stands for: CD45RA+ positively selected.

The nucleotides are TGTGCCAGCAGAACCATTCTGACAGGGTTTAGCTACGAGCAGTACTTC. Translated, it gives CASRTILTGFSYEQYF. The sequence is built from TRBV27 and TRBJ2-7, with 7 junctional bases fitting TRBD1. V and J are trimmed by 6 bases and 3 bases, and the gene matches miss 14 bases of the junction. According to the germline V gene (reference sequence), CDR1 reads MNHEY and CDR2 reads SMNVEV. The CDR3 spans 16 residues, from the cysteine through the phenylalanine. CDR3 DNA only is kept here, 48 bases in frame from base 1.